The clone carrying this T cell receptor (beta chain) was counted a single time. The antigen is unknown. Time point indicated: peripheral blood 6 weeks after treatment start. The number of samples from each patient was between 1 and 8, taken pretreatment and on-treatment. The data stem from a study of PD-L1 blockade in urothelial cancer. Across the study: Male sex and bladder-origin urothelial cancer characterized about nine tenths of the roughly 29 patients. Patients had undergone 0 to 3 prior chemotherapy regimens. General observations from the study: At the 3-week point, tumor-associated blood clones expanded more in durable-benefit patients.

Generated by immunoSEQ multiplex PCR, the TCRdb table keeps only in-frame clones and is missing some. The repertoire includes approximately 93,000 clones, 83% of them detected once, and roughly 8% sits in the top ten. CDR1 is LNHDA and CDR2 is SQIVND in the germline V gene (reference sequence). Trimming cost V 4 bases and J 3 bases, with 7 bases left between them. The CDR3 has 13 amino acids. V is TRBV19 and J is TRBJ2-1; D gene unclear. This receptor was obtained from a man between 65 and 85 years old with urothelial cancer. Specimen: PBMCs, collected around atezolizumab (anti-PD-L1) treatment. The CDR3 loop is CASSTRDYNEQFF. Written as DNA, the CDR3 is TGTGCCAGTAGTACGAGAGACTACAATGAGCAGTTCTTC.